This T cell receptor beta chain was profiled in a study of shared clonotypes between healthy human individuals. In germline, CDR1 is SGHTA, CDR2 FQGNSA. This CDR3 contains 13 residues. The V gene end was trimmed by 4 bases and the J gene end by 8 bases; junction bases not matched to a gene: 4. For every subset, genomic DNA was evenly distributed across several immunoSEQ plates. The data were produced by immunoSEQ multiplex PCR, yet TCRdb's version contains in-frame clones alone and is incomplete. In the table there are some 2 million clones, 85% to 95% of which are singletons. The chain couples TRBV7-2 to TRBJ1-4, with 7 bases identical to TRBD1. This sequence originates from a man between 18 and 29 years old in good health. Material: naive CD4+ T cells sorted from blood. Sample subset: CD45RA+ positively selected. The CDR3: CASSSGTAEKLFF. The CDR3 DNA reads as TGTGCCAGCAGCTCCGGGACAGCCGAAAAACTGTTTTTT.